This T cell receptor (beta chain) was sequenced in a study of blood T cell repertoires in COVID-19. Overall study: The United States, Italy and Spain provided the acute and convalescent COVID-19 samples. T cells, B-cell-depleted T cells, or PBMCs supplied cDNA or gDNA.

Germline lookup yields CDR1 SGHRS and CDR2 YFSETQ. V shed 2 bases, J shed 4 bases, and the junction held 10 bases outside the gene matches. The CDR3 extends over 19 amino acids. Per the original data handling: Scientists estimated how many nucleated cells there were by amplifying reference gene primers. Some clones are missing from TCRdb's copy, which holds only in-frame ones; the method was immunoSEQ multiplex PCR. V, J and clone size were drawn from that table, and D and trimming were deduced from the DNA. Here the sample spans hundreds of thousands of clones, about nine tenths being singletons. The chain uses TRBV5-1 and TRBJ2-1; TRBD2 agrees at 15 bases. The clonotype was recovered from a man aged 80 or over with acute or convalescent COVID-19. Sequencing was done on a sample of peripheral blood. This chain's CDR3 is CASSLGTSGGTSGYNEQFF. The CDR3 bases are TGCGCCAGCAGCTTAGGGACTAGCGGGGGGACCTCCGGTTACAATGAGCAGTTCTTC. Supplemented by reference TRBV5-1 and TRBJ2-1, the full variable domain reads KAGVTQTPRYLIKTRGQQVTLSCSPISGHRSVSWYQQTPGQGLQFLFEYFSETQRNKGNFPGRFSGRQFSNSRSEMNVSTLELGDSALYLCASSLGTSGGTSGYNEQFFGPGTRLTVL.